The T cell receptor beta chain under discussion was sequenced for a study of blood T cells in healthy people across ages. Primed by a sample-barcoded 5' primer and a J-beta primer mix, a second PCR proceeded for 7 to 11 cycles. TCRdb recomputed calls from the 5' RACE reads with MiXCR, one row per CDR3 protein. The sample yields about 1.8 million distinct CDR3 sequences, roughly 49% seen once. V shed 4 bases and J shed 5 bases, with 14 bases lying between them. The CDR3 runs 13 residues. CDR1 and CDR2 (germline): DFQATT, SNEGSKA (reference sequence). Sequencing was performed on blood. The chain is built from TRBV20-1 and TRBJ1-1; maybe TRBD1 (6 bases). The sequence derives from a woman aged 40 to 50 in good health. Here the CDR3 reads CSANVQGLTEAFF. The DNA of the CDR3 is TGCAGTGCTAATGTTCAGGGGCTGACTGAAGCTTTCTTT.